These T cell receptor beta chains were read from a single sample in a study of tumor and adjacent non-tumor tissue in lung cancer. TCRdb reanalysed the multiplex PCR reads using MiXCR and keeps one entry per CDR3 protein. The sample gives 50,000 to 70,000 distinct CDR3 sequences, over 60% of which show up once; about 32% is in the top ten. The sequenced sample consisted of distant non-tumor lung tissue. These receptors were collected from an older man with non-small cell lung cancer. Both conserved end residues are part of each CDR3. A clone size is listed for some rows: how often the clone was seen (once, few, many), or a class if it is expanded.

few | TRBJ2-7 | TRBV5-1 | CASSLRSGWPAYEQYF
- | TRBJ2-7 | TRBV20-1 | CSANQASYEQYF
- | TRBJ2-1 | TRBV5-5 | CASSIRGSSYNERFF
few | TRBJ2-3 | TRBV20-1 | CRPSGGTDTQYF
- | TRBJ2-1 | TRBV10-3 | CAISEPGQGANDEQSF
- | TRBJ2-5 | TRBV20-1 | CSATVLRNGQSMYQETQYF
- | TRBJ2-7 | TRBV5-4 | CASSPGMGFSYEQYF
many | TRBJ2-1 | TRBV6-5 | CASHEGRGGYNEQFF
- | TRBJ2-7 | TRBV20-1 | CSARAGGSYEQYF
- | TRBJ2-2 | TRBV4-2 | CTNSQEISSNTGELFF
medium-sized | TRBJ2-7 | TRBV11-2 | CASSLAYEQYF
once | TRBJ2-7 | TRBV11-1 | CAYSEHSGGSYEQYF
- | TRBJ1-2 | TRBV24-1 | CATSGQDDYGYTF
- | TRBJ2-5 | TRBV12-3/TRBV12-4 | CTSSSPGTETQYF
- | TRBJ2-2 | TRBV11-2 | CASSLPLIRGTGDLFF
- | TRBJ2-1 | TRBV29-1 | CRADGQGNYNEQFF
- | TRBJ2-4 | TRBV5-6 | CASRPLAGPHIQYF
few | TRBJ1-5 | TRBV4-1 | CDSSHVDRAYQPQHF
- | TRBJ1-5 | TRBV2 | CANSPTGREIDNQPPHF
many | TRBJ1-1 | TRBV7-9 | CASRPRGGQNTEAFF
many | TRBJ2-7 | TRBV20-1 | CSASGPSYEQYF
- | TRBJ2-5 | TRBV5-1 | CASSPRTGVETQYF
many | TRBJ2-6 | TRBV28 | CASSSTVSGANVLTF
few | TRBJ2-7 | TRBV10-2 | CASSRQFLSGERYF
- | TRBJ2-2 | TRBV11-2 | CAGSPAIWELFF
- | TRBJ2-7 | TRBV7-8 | CASSLSLAGSSYEQYF
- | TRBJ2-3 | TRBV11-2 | CASSAQQGRDTDTQCF
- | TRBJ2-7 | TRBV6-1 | CARNIGGASYEQYF
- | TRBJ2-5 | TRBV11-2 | CARSLVDRGLGEIQYF
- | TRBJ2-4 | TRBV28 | CASSTRRTGLKSLAKNIQYF
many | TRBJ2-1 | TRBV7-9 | CASSRRSGGSDEQFF
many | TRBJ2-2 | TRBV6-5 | CASSYGVGDTGELFF
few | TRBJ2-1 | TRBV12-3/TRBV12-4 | CASSSSTGRPNEQFF
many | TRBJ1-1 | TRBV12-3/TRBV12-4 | CASSPLYAEAFF
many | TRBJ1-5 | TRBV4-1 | CASSQSDWQPQHF
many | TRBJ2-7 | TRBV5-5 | CASSLAWGAGEQYF
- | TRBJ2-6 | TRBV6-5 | CASSLRTPGALAYSGANVLTF
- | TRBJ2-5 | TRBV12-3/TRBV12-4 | CASSFKRATGGVSGETRYF
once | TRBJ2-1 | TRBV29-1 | CSVGRGRRGASNEQFF
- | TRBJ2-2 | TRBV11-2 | CASSSAGTGKLFF
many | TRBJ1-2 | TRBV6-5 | CASSYSSQGGYGYTF
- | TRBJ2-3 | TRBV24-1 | CGTEDRREMQYF
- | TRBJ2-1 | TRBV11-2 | CASSRDYTLNNEQFF
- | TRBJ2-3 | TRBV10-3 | CDISGTSGRRPDTQYF
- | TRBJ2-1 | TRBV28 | CTSRPGVLNEEFF
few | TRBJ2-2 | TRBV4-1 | CASSQDLPGQQNTGELFF
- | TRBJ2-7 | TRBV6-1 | CASTIPRPWASNGALREQYF
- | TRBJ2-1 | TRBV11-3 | CASSPQGANSYNEQFF
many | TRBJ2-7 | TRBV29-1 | CSVDDPGLAGVGEQYF
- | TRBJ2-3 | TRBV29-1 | CSVEVPWEGYTHYF
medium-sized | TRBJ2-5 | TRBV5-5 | CASSRDRQETQYF
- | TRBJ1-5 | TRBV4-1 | CASSQGSGDNQSQHF
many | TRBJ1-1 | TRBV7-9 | CASSSRGGAFF
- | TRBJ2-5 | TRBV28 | CASSLPTRIQETQYF
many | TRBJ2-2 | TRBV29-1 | CSVEWYGNTGELFF
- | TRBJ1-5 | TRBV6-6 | CASVAVRNQPQHF
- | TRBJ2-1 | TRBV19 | CASSTISGSRQGSQFF